This TCR beta chain derives from a study of cytomegalovirus exposure and HLA in healthy donors. This CDR3 comprises 15 residues. Trimming shortened V by 3 bases and J by 3 bases, and 11 bases separated the two germline ends. Per germline, CDR1 SNHLY and CDR2 FYNNEI. This clone has more than one count but fewer than ten. 13 Jbeta primers and 60 Vbeta primers were used for the PCR. Clones were read by immunoSEQ multiplex PCR, and TCRdb kept only the in-frame ones, dropping some. The sample lists under 200,000 clones, more than 75% occurring once. The sequence was obtained from a man aged 35-49 years in good health and CMV-seropositive. The sequenced material came from PBMCs. V gene TRBV2 combines with J gene TRBJ2-2; D possibly corresponds to TRBD1 (5 bases). As DNA, the CDR3 is TGTGCCAGCAGTGATGCTAAGGGGCACACCGGGGAGCTGTTTTTT. It specifies CASSDAKGHTGELFF.